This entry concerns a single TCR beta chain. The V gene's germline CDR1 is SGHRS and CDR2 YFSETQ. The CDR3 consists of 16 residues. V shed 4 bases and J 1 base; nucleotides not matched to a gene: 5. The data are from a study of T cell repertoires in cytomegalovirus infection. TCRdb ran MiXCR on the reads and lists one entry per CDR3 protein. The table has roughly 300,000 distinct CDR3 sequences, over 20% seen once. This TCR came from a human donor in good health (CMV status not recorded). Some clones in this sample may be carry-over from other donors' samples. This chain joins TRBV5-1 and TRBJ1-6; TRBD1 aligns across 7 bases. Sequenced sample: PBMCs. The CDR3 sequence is CASSTTGESYNSPLHF. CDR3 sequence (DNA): TGCGCCAGCAGCACTACAGGGGAATCCTATAATTCACCCCTCCACTTT. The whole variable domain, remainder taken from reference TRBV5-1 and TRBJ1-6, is KAGVTQTPRYLIKTRGQQVTLSCSPISGHRSVSWYQQTPGQGLQFLFEYFSETQRNKGNFPGRFSGRQFSNSRSEMNVSTLELGDSALYLCASSTTGESYNSPLHFGNGTRLTVT.